The 22 T cell receptor beta chains below all came from one sample that was sequenced in a study of cytomegalovirus exposure and HLA in healthy donors. Amplification used 60 Vbeta primers and 13 Jbeta primers. Some clones are missing from TCRdb's copy, which holds only in-frame ones; the method was immunoSEQ multiplex PCR. This table has more than 90,000 clones, roughly 68% appearing once. Sequenced input: PBMCs. These receptors all come from a woman aged 25-40 years in good health and CMV-seronegative.

CDR3 bases: TGTGCCTGGACGAGGGAAGAGACCCAGTACTTC. Translation gives CAWTREETQYF. J is TRBJ2-5 and V is TRBV30; possibly TRBD2 for D (5 bases). Trimming stripped 4 bases from V and 3 bases from J, with 6 bases between. The CDR3 sequence is 11 residues long. Germline V CDR1 and CDR2: GTSNPN, SVGIG (reference sequence).

This clone was detected a few times. The chain recombines TRBV25-1 with TRBJ1-2; the D gene is possibly TRBD1 (6 bases). V dropped 5 bases and J dropped 11 bases, with 18 bases sitting between them. The CDR3 is 13 residues long. Germline assignment: CDR1 MGHDK and CDR2 SYGVNS. The DNA for the CDR3 is TGTGCCAGCAGTTATTCTGGGCAGGGGCAGTACACCTTC. This codes for CASSYSGQGQYTF.

This rearrangement joins TRBV5-1 to TRBJ1-1; D gene unclear. CDR3 size: 13 residues. The V end lost 2 bases, the J end lost 6 bases, and 11 bases lay between the germline ends. In germline, CDR1 is SGHRS, CDR2 YFSETQ. The CDR3 spells CASSLAGEPEAFF. CDR3 DNA: TGCGCCAGCAGCTTAGCCGGAGAACCTGAAGCTTTCTTT.

The genes are TRBV4-3 and TRBJ1-2; D may be TRBD1 (6 bases). Trimming stripped 3 bases from V and 8 bases from J, with 25 bases between. The CDR3 runs 17 residues. Germline assignment: CDR1 LGHNA and CDR2 YSLEER. The CDR3 sequence: CASSQDPIGGAARGYTF. CDR3 nucleotide sequence: TGCGCCAGCAGCCAGGACCCCATAGGGGGGGCAGCGCGGGGCTACACCTTC.

This chain uses TRBV4-1 with TRBJ2-7, with D possibly TRBD2 on 6 matching bases. Trimming stripped 0 bases from V and 7 bases from J, with 22 bases between. CDR3 length equals 17 residues. Germline V CDR1 and CDR2: MGHRA, YSYEKL. DNA of the CDR3: TGCGCCAGCAGCCAAGATCCTAACCCCATCAGGGCGGGGGAGCAGTACTTC. Amino acids: CASSQDPNPIRAGEQYF.

This clone was observed a few times. Mismatch with germline at one junction end may stem from a read error. The rearrangement uses TRBV5-1 and TRBJ1-2, with D maybe TRBD1 (5 bases). The CDR3 loop spans 14 amino acids. CDR1 and CDR2 (germline): SGHRS, YFSETQ. CDR3 in amino acids: CASSLEQALHGYPF. The DNA of the CDR3 is TGCGCCAGCAGCTTGGAACAGGCCTTACACGGCTACCCCTTC.

The chain links TRBV6-5 to TRBJ1-1, with 7 nucleotides matching TRBD1. J gave up 1 base and V 6 bases, and 5 bases lay outside the gene matches. The CDR3 has 14 residues. Germline V gene sequence: CDR1 MNHEY, CDR2 SVGAGI. CDR3 region: CASRAPGGNTEAFF. The DNA of the CDR3 is TGTGCCAGCAGAGCCCCAGGGGGGAACACTGAAGCTTTCTTT.

The J gene is TRBJ1-2, the V gene TRBV14, with D tentatively TRBD1 (6 bases). The V gene's germline CDR1 is SGHDN and CDR2 FVKESK. Trimming shortened V by 0 bases and J by 4 bases, and 12 bases separated the two germline ends. The CDR3 has 15 amino acids. The CDR3 sequence: CASSQDIQGIYGYTF. Written as DNA, the CDR3 is TGTGCCAGCAGCCAAGATATACAGGGAATCTATGGCTACACCTTC. The full variable domain, with the rest looked up from reference TRBV14 and TRBJ1-2, is EAGVTQFPSHSVIEKGQTVTLRCDPISGHDNLYWYRRVMGKEIKFLLHFVKESKQDESGMPNNRFLAERTGGTYSTLKVQPAELEDSGVYFCASSQDIQGIYGYTFGSGTRLTVV.

The chain links TRBV6-9 to TRBJ2-1; a possible D gene is TRBD2 (5 bases). V was pared by 6 bases and J by 9 bases, with 18 bases between. CDR1 MNHGY and CDR2 SVAAGI come from the germline V gene. The CDR3 covers 14 residues. The CDR3, as DNA: TGTGCCAGCAGGTGGACTTCGTTTGGTGGTGAGCAGTTCTTC. Residues: CASRWTSFGGEQFF.

V is TRBV2 and J is TRBJ2-7; maybe TRBD2 (6 bases). V was cut by 4 bases and J by 3 bases, with 13 bases left in between. This CDR3 comprises 14 residues. The germline gives CDR1 SNHLY, CDR2 FYNNEI. CDR3 sequence (DNA): TGTGCCAGCAGTGGAGGACTAAACGTCTACGAGCAGTACTTC. Translating gives CASSGGLNVYEQYF.

The CDR3 protein is CASSLVVGGTEAFF. The CDR3 nucleotides read TGTGCCAGCAGCTTAGTGGTGGGAGGGACTGAAGCTTTCTTT. The rearrangement links TRBV7-6 to TRBJ1-1; D call uncertain. From germline, CDR1 is SGHVS and CDR2 FNYEAQ. V was shortened by 1 base and J by 5 bases, with 11 bases between the two germline ends. This CDR3 spans 14 amino acids.

The chain is built from TRBV30 and TRBJ2-3, with D perhaps TRBD1 (6 bases). This CDR3 is 14 amino acids long. Germline loops: CDR1 GTSNPN, CDR2 SVGIG (reference sequence). The V end was cut by 1 base, the J end by 6 bases, with 14 bases between. The CDR3 DNA reads as TGTGCCTGGAGTGAGGACAGCATCCTCGATACGCAGTATTTT. This sequence encodes CAWSEDSILDTQYF.

Here the CDR3 DNA reads TGTGCCAGCAGCTTGCAACGCGCCGCGGGGACTGAAGCTTTCTTT. Its protein is CASSLQRAAGTEAFF. The rearrangement joins TRBV5-4 to TRBJ1-1; D gene uncertain. Germline CDR1 is SGHNT and CDR2 is YYREEE (reference sequence). Trimming pared 1 base from V and 5 bases from J, leaving 15 bases between. The CDR3 has 15 residues.

The chain recombines TRBV6-1 with TRBJ2-1; the match to TRBD2 covers 9 bases. Germline V gene data show CDR1 as MNHNS and CDR2 as SASEGT. V was pared by 2 bases and J by 9 bases, with 8 bases of the junction left unmatched. CDR3 length: 15 residues. CDR3 protein: CASSERSGGRVEQFF. The CDR3 region has the DNA TGTGCCAGCAGTGAAAGGAGCGGGGGGAGGGTTGAGCAGTTCTTC.

V is TRBV28 and J is TRBJ2-2; D is perhaps TRBD1 (6 bases). V was clipped by 5 bases and J by 0 bases, with 10 bases between them. Looked up from germline, CDR1 is MDHEN and CDR2 is SYDVKM. This CDR3 spans 15 amino acids. The CDR3 here is CASSQGSSNTGELFF. The CDR3 DNA sequence: TGTGCCAGCAGTCAGGGGAGCTCGAACACCGGGGAGCTGTTTTTT.

This chain joins TRBV30 and TRBJ1-1; no reliable D call. CDR3 length: 12 residues. V lost 4 bases to trimming and J lost 8 bases, with 14 bases between them. Germline CDR1 reads GTSNPN; CDR2 reads SVGIG (reference sequence). The CDR3 coding sequence is TGTGCCTGGATAACTTCAGGAGGGGAAGCTTTCTTT. Its protein product is CAWITSGGEAFF. The full variable domain, with the rest looked up from reference TRBV30 and TRBJ1-1, is SQTIHQWPATLVQPVGSPLSLECTVEGTSNPNLYWYRQAAGRGLQLLFYSVGIGQISSEVPQNLSASRPQDRQFILSSKKLLLSDSGFYLCAWITSGGEAFFGQGTRLTVV.

This clone was detected only a few times. The CDR3 sequence is CASSSPGQGVSGYTF. For the CDR3, the DNA is TGTGCCAGCAGTTCCCCGGGACAGGGGGTTTCTGGCTACACCTTC. J is TRBJ1-2 and V is TRBV6-5; 11 nucleotides match TRBD1. This CDR3 is built from 15 residues. The ends lost 4 bases at V and 7 bases at J; junction bases unmatched: 8. Germline V gene sequence: CDR1 MNHEY, CDR2 SVGAGI.

V and J are TRBV4-1 and TRBJ2-3; 7 bases agree with TRBD2. The CDR3 is 16 amino acids. The junction had 7 bases not matched to a gene; V was cut back by 4 bases and J by 0 bases. CDR1 and CDR2 from the germline V gene are MGHRA and YSYEKL. The CDR3 DNA follows: TGCGCCAGCAGCCTCGGGGGGATAGGTAGCACAGATACGCAGTATTTT. It encodes CASSLGGIGSTDTQYF.

The V call is TRBV2, the J call TRBJ1-2, with TRBD1 identical over 7 bases. The CDR3 is 17 residues long. With 2 bases clipped from V and 1 base from J, the junction kept 10 bases outside the gene matches. From germline, CDR1 is SNHLY and CDR2 FYNNEI. CDR3 nucleotides: TGTGCCAGCAGTGAAAAGTATGAGGACAGGAATAACTATGGCTACACCTTC. Amino acids: CASSEKYEDRNNYGYTF.

The DNA of the CDR3 is TGTGCCAGCAGGGATGGTACAGGGGGCAAGGTGTACGAGCAGTACTTC. This sequence encodes CASRDGTGGKVYEQYF. The rearrangement links TRBV2 to TRBJ2-7; 9 nucleotides match TRBD1. The length of the CDR3 is 16 residues. The trim removed 6 bases at V and 4 bases at J, leaving 13 bases unmatched. Germline CDR1 is SNHLY and CDR2 is FYNNEI.

This clone was picked up one time. V and J are TRBV10-3 and TRBJ2-3, with D perhaps TRBD1 (5 bases). The CDR3 covers 13 residues. Germline V gives CDR1 ENHRY, CDR2 SYGVKD. Trimming shortened V by 6 bases and J by 1 base, and 8 bases separated the two germline ends. This CDR3 reads CAIRQDGTDTQYF. CDR3 in DNA: TGTGCCATCAGACAGGACGGCACAGATACGCAGTATTTT.

The J gene is TRBJ1-6, the V gene TRBV19; D is possibly TRBD1 (6 bases). Germline-derived CDR1 and CDR2 are LNHDA and SQIVND (reference sequence). CDR3 size: 15 residues. Trimming took off 5 bases at V and 7 bases at J, with 15 bases between the two ends. DNA for the CDR3: TGTGCCAGTAGTGCCCACAGGGTTGAGAATTCACCCCTCCACTTT. Its protein product is CASSAHRVENSPLHF.